This T cell receptor beta chain stems from a study of response to subunit inactivated influenza vaccine. This CDR3 is built from 19 residues. CDR1 and CDR2 from the germline V gene are MGHRA and YSYEKL. Trimming removed 1 base from V and 4 bases from J, with 26 bases in between. TCRdb re-called the RT-PCR reads through MiXCR, storing one row per CDR3 protein. The table records fewer than 250,000 distinct CDR3 sequences, about an eighth of them present only once. As regards this clonotype: Its antigen is undetermined.

General observations from the study: Every seasonal influenza vaccination brings in few new T cells, the authors suggested.

This receptor was identified in a man aged 45-65 years who received an inactivated influenza vaccine. The source was CD8+ T cells sorted from PBMCs, collected approximately 5 days after vaccination. The chain recombines TRBV4-1 with TRBJ2-7, with D possibly TRBD1 on 5 matching bases. The CDR3 loop is CASSQVLSRVGIGEYEQYF. The CDR3 bases are TGCGCCAGCAGCCAAGTATTATCAAGAGTTGGTATAGGGGAATACGAGCAGTACTTC.